This TCR beta chain comes out of a study of blood T cell repertoires in COVID-19. The table came from immunoSEQ multiplex PCR; TCRdb's copy has only in-frame clones and leaves some out. This table has under 200,000 clones, 81% appearing once. Researchers sorted participants into cohorts using their self-reported clinical history. Sequenced sample: PBMCs or T cells enriched from blood (not recorded which). The clonotype comes from a woman aged 40 to 49 with acute COVID-19.

CDR3 region: CASSLPWDRGSNYGYTF. For the CDR3, the DNA is TGTGCCAGCAGCTTGCCATGGGACAGGGGATCTAACTATGGCTACACCTTC. The genes are TRBV5-6 and TRBJ1-2; 10 bases agree with TRBD1. V shed 1 base and J 0 bases; nucleotides not matched to a gene: 6. This CDR3 region has 17 residues. Looked up from germline, CDR1 is SGHDT and CDR2 is YYEEEE.